Following are 14 T cell receptor beta chains from one sample sequenced in a study of identical twins. One entry per CDR3 protein results from TCRdb running MiXCR on the 5' RACE reads. Seen here are around 1.7 million distinct CDR3 sequences, 32% observed once, and the top ten hold over 0.25%. Specimen: cord blood. The receptors shown here come from a newborn girl in good health.

This rearrangement joins TRBV10-2 to TRBJ2-3; 14 positions agree with TRBD2. The CDR3 is 15 residues long. Per the germline V gene, CDR1 is WSHSY and CDR2 is SAAADI. V gave up 6 bases and J gave up 5 bases; unmatched junction bases: 4. The CDR3 bases are TGCGCCAGCAGGGGACTAGCGGGGGCCGGAGATACGCAGTATTTT. Protein product: CASRGLAGAGDTQYF.

V is TRBV20-1 and J is TRBJ1-4; 9 bases fit TRBD1. Germline V gene data show CDR1 as DFQATT and CDR2 as SNEGSKA (reference sequence). CDR3 length: 12 amino acids. Losses at the gene ends were 6 bases for V and 7 bases for J; bases not matched to a gene: 3. The CDR3 loop reads CSAPGQGEKLFF. Here the CDR3 DNA reads TGCAGTGCCCCGGGACAGGGTGAAAAACTGTTTTTT.

This clonotype occurred a few times. The chain carries TRBV20-1 and TRBJ2-1, with D perhaps matching TRBD1 (5 bases). In germline, CDR1 is DFQATT, CDR2 SNEGSKA (reference sequence). This CDR3 spans 14 amino acids. V lost 6 bases to trimming and J lost 2 bases, with 14 bases between them. The CDR3: CSAQGSTTYNEQFF. CDR3 DNA: TGCAGTGCCCAGGGCTCGACGACCTACAATGAGCAGTTCTTC.

This rearrangement joins TRBV20-1 to TRBJ1-2, with a tentative D call TRBD1 (5 bases). Germline lookup yields CDR1 DFQATT and CDR2 SNEGSKA (reference sequence). V was pared by 0 bases and J by 6 bases, with 14 bases between. The CDR3 consists of 14 residues. The CDR3 spells CSAREEGTPHGYTF. In DNA, the CDR3 is TGCAGTGCTAGAGAAGAGGGGACCCCGCATGGCTACACCTTC.

V and J are TRBV28 and TRBJ2-4, with TRBD2 as a possible D gene (6 bases). The J call is uncertain, as TRBJ2-5 better fits the DNA end. The CDR3 covers 15 residues. Germline loops: CDR1 MDHEN, CDR2 SYDVKM. The CDR3 DNA reads TGTGCCAGCAGTTTAATACTAGCCGGCGGAGAGACCCAGTACTTC. Its translation is CASSLILAGGETQYF.

V and J are TRBV7-2 and TRBJ2-7, with D perhaps TRBD2 (6 bases). The CDR3 has 13 residues. Trimming cost V 5 bases and J 6 bases, with 14 bases left between them. Looked up from germline, CDR1 is SGHTA and CDR2 is FQGNSA. The CDR3 coding sequence is TGTGCCAGCAGCCGATACCTAGCGACCGAGCAGTACTTC. It specifies CASSRYLATEQYF. Filled out from reference TRBV7-2 and TRBJ2-7, the complete variable domain reads GAGVSQSPSNKVTEKGKDVELRCDPISGHTALYWYRQSLGQGLEFLIYFQGNSAPDKSGLPSDRFSAERTGGSVSTLTIQRTQQEDSAVYLCASSRYLATEQYFGPGTRLTVT.

This clonotype showed up just a few times. The chain uses TRBV12-3 or TRBV12-4 and TRBJ2-5, with unresolved D. The CDR3 is 14 residues long. With 3 bases removed from V and 1 base from J, the gap between germline ends came to 9 bases. The CDR3 DNA follows: TGTGCCAGCAGTTTGCTTCAAACCCAAGAGACCCAGTACTTC. It specifies CASSLLQTQETQYF.

This sequence joins TRBV5-1 and TRBJ2-4, with TRBD1 as a possible D gene (5 bases). In germline, CDR1 is SGHRS, CDR2 YFSETQ. V lost 0 bases, J lost 1 base, and 11 bases lay in between. CDR3 length: 16 residues. This CDR3 reads CASSLEPSGAKNIQYF. The CDR3 nucleotides are TGCGCCAGCAGCTTGGAGCCATCAGGGGCCAAAAACATTCAGTACTTC.

The chain carries TRBV10-2 and TRBJ2-3; maybe TRBD1 (5 bases). The CDR3 length is 16 residues. Germline V gene sequence: CDR1 WSHSY, CDR2 SAAADI. The V end was cut by 6 bases, the J end by 4 bases, with 20 bases between. CDR3 in amino acids: CASRDTLNSKADTQYF. In DNA form, the CDR3 reads TGCGCCAGCAGGGACACATTAAATTCCAAGGCAGATACGCAGTATTTT.

This chain uses TRBV28 with TRBJ2-1; TRBD2 matches at 11 bases. The last part of the DNA fits TRBJ2-7 better; the J call may be wrong. CDR1 and CDR2 from the germline V gene are MDHEN and SYDVKM. The CDR3 is 20 residues long. This chain's CDR3 is CASSEPYPTSGGWSYNEQYF. In nucleotides, the CDR3 is TGTGCCAGCAGTGAGCCCTACCCCACTAGCGGGGGATGGTCCTACAATGAGCAGTACTTC.

The chain is built from TRBV7-2 and TRBJ1-5, with a possible D match to TRBD1 (6 bases). The CDR3 has 15 amino acids. The germline V gene has CDR1 SGHTA and CDR2 FQGNSA. The germline V and J ends were trimmed by 1 base and 4 bases, with 11 bases remaining between them. CDR3 in DNA: TGTGCCAGCAGCTTAGGGGACACTCTTAATCAGCCCCAGCATTTT. This encodes CASSLGDTLNQPQHF.

This clonotype showed up just a few times. This chain joins TRBV5-1 and TRBJ2-5; no reliable D call. V was shortened by 1 base and J by 2 bases, with 6 bases between the two germline ends. The V gene's germline CDR1 is SGHRS and CDR2 YFSETQ. The CDR3 is made up of 13 amino acids. The CDR3 sequence is CASSLFFQETQYF. The CDR3 DNA follows: TGCGCCAGCAGCTTGTTCTTTCAAGAGACCCAGTACTTC.

The gene calls are TRBV6-2 or TRBV6-3 and TRBJ2-1, with 8 bases that match TRBD2. Looked up from germline, CDR1 is MNHEY and CDR2 is SVGEGT. The CDR3 runs to 12 residues. V dropped 2 bases and J dropped 10; count of bases not matched to a gene: 1. The CDR3 region is CASSYREGEQFF. The CDR3 nucleotides are TGTGCCAGCAGTTACCGGGAGGGGGAGCAGTTCTTC.

The genes are TRBV7-2 and TRBJ2-5; no clear D. V gave up 5 bases and J gave up 3 bases, with 10 bases separating them. Germline assignment: CDR1 SGHTA and CDR2 FQGNSA. CDR3 length: 13 residues. CDR3 nucleotides: TGTGCCAGCAGCCGAGGATCCAAAGAGACCCAGTACTTC. Amino acid sequence: CASSRGSKETQYF.